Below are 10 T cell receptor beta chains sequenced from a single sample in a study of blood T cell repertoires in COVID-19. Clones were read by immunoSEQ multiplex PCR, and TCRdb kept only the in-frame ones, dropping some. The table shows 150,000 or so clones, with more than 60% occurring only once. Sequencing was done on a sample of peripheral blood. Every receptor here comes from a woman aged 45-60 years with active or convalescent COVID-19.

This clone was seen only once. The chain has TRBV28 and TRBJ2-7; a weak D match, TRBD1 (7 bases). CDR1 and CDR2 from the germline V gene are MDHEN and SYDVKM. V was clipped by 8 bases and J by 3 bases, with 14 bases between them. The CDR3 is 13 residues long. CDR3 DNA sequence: TGTGCCAGCGGGCAGGGGGGTCTCTACGAGCAGTACTTC. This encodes CASGQGGLYEQYF.

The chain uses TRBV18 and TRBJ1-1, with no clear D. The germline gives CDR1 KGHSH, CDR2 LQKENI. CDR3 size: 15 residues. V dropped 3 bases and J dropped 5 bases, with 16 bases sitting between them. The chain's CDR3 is CASSPLGRGGTEAFF. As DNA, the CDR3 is TGTGCCAGCTCACCCTTAGGCCGGGGTGGAACTGAAGCTTTCTTT.

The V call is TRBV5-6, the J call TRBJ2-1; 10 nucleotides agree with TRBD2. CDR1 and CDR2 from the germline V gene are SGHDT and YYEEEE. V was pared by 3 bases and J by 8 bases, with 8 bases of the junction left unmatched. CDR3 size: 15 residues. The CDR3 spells CASSSLAGVAYEQFF. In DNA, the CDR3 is TGTGCCAGCAGCTCTCTAGCGGGAGTGGCGTATGAGCAGTTCTTC. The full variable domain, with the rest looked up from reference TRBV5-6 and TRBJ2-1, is DAGVTQSPTHLIKTRGQQVTLRCSPKSGHDTVSWYQQALGQGPQFIFQYYEEEERQRGNFPDRFSGHQFPNYSSELNVNALLLGDSALYLCASSSLAGVAYEQFFGPGTRLTVL.

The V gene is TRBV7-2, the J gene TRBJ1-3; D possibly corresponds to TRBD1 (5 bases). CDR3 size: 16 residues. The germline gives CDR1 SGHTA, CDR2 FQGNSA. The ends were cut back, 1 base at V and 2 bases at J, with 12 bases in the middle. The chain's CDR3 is CASSLGRARAGNTIYF. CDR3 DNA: TGTGCCAGCAGCTTAGGTCGGGCCAGGGCTGGAAACACCATATATTTT.

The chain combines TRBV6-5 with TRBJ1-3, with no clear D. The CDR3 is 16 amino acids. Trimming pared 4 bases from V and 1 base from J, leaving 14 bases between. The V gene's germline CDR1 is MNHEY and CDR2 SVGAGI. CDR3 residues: CASSSRRDSSGNTIYF. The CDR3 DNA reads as TGTGCCAGCAGTTCCCGGAGGGATTCGTCTGGAAACACCATATATTTT.

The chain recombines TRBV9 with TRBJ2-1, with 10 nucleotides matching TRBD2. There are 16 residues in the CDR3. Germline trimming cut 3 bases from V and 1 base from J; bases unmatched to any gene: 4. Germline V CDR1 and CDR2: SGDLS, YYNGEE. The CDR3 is CASSALAGGSYNEQFF. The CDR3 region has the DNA TGTGCCAGCAGCGCCTTAGCGGGGGGTTCCTACAATGAGCAGTTCTTC. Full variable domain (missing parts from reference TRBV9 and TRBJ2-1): DSGVTQTPKHLITATGQRVTLRCSPRSGDLSVYWYQQSLDQGLQFLIQYYNGEERAKGNILERFSAQQFPDLHSELNLSSLELGDSALYFCASSALAGGSYNEQFFGPGTRLTVL.

CDR3 region: CASSLGTSGGALQYF. The CDR3 bases are TGTGCCAGCAGCCTCGGGACTAGCGGGGGGGCATTGCAGTATTTT. The chain carries TRBV7-2 and TRBJ2-3, with 16 positions matching TRBD2. This CDR3 has 15 residues. Germline CDR1 is SGHTA and CDR2 is FQGNSA. V gave up 5 bases and J gave up 11 bases; unmatched junction bases: 7.

The DNA for the CDR3 is TGTGCCAGCTCACCAGGCCGAAACACCGGGGAGCTGTTTTTT. Amino acids: CASSPGRNTGELFF. The genes are TRBV18 and TRBJ2-2; D unclear. The germline CDR1 and CDR2 sequences are KGHSH and LQKENI. Trimming cost V 2 bases and J 2 bases, with 6 bases left between them. This CDR3 contains 14 residues. The full variable domain, completed using reference TRBV18 and TRBJ2-2, is NAGVMQNPRHLVRRRGQEARLRCSPMKGHSHVYWYRQLPEEGLKFMVYLQKENIIDESGMPKERFSAEFPKEGPSILRIQQVVRGDSAAYFCASSPGRNTGELFFGEGSRLTVL.

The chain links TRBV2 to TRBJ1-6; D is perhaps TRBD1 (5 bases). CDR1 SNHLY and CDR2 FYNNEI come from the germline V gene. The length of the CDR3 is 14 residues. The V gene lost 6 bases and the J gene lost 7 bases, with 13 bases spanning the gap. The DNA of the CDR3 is TGTGCCAGCAGCCCGGACATAACGAATTCACCCCTCCACTTT. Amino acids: CASSPDITNSPLHF.

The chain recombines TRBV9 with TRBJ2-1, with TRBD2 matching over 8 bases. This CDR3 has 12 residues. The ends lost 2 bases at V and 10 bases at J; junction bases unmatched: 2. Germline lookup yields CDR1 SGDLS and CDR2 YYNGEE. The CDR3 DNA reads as TGTGCCAGCAGCGTCGGGGGGGCCGAGCAGTTCTTC. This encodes CASSVGGAEQFF.